This record concerns one TCR beta chain sequence. With random hexamers, about 0.45 to 1 ug RNA was reverse transcribed. Amplification of TCR beta CDR3 across 54 Vbeta and 13 Jbeta was performed with immunoSEQ multiplex PCR. TCRdb reanalysed the immunoSEQ multiplex PCR reads using MiXCR and keeps one entry per CDR3 protein. The top ten clones hold under 0.085% of a sample with roughly 150,000 distinct CDR3 sequences, about 90% of them seen once. The data were obtained in a study of CD8 T cells in Susac syndrome. TCR beta sequences were obtained from blood CD8+ and CD4+ T cells. Controls comprised healthy donors matched for age and sex. Negative isolation yielded the CD8+ and CD4+ T cells, while FACS enriched the TEMRA cells. Sequencing was done on a sample of CD4+ T cells from PBMCs. This TCR came from a human donor in good health.

DNA of the CDR3: TGTGCCAGCAGCAAGAGGCGGGGCCCGGGTGAGCAGTTCTTC. Protein sequence: CASSKRRGPGEQFF. The genes are TRBV7-2 and TRBJ2-1; D perhaps matches TRBD2 (6 bases). V lost 5 bases to trimming and J lost 9 bases, with 17 bases between them. This CDR3 is built from 14 residues. Per germline, CDR1 SGHTA and CDR2 FQGNSA.